This is a list of T cell receptor beta chains from one sample in a study of OX40 agonist ivuxolimab in advanced cancers. The assay was immunoSEQ multiplex PCR, and TCRdb's table has in-frame clones only and misses some. This table has over 45,000 clones, over 85% appearing once. The specimen was CD4+ or CD8+ T cells sorted from blood, collected in a trial of the OX40 agonist ivuxolimab. The source of these receptors is an adult with an advanced solid tumor such as melanoma, head and neck, liver or kidney cancer. Each CDR3 is given with its conserved first and last residue. The order of the fields is J gene, D gene, clone size, V gene, CDR3 protein, CDR3 DNA. A D gene is named only where the DNA matches it firmly. Rows may omit the clone size; those that give it use once, few, many or a size class.

J: TRBJ2-2
D: NA
size: NA
V: TRBV28
CDR3: CASRHYTGELFF
DNA: TGTGCCAGCAGACACTACACCGGGGAGCTGTTTTTT

J: TRBJ2-3
D: NA
size: NA
V: TRBV7-3
CDR3: CASSLIPASSTDTQYF
DNA: TGTGCCAGCAGCTTAATCCCGGCTAGTAGCACAGATACGCAGTATTTT

J: TRBJ2-7
D: NA
size: NA
V: TRBV5-1
CDR3: CASSGLGAYEQYF
DNA: TGCGCCAGCAGCGGGCTAGGGGCCTACGAGCAGTACTTC

J: TRBJ2-5
D: NA
size: NA
V: TRBV7-2
CDR3: CASSLQETQYF
DNA: TGTGCCAGCAGCTTACAAGAGACCCAGTACTTC

J: TRBJ2-1
D: NA
size: NA
V: TRBV28
CDR3: CASSIKPGPPGNEQFF
DNA: TGTGCCAGCAGTATTAAACCGGGACCCCCAGGCAATGAGCAGTTCTTC

J: TRBJ2-7
D: TRBD2
size: NA
V: TRBV7-9
CDR3: CASSLPSGRAASYEQYF
DNA: TGTGCCAGCAGCTTACCTAGCGGGAGGGCCGCTTCCTACGAGCAGTACTTC

J: TRBJ1-2
D: NA
size: NA
V: TRBV7-9
CDR3: CASSSLGGLPPLGYTF
DNA: TGTGCCAGCAGCTCCCTTGGGGGCCTCCCCCCCCTTGGCTACACCTTC

J: TRBJ2-7
D: TRBD1
size: once
V: TRBV4-1
CDR3: CASSPGQGAQYEQYF
DNA: TGCGCCAGCAGCCCGGGACAGGGGGCGCAGTACGAGCAGTACTTC

J: TRBJ2-7
D: TRBD1
size: NA
V: TRBV10-3
CDR3: CAISPGQGAHYEQYF
DNA: TGTGCCATCAGCCCGGGACAGGGGGCTCATTACGAGCAGTACTTC

J: TRBJ1-3
D: NA
size: NA
V: TRBV10-3
CDR3: CAISEPVTGWDTIYF
DNA: TGTGCCATCAGTGAGCCCGTGACTGGGTGGGACACCATATATTTT

J: TRBJ2-7
D: TRBD2
size: once
V: TRBV7-2
CDR3: CASSLGLADYEQYF
DNA: TGTGCCAGCAGCTTAGGGCTAGCGGACTACGAGCAGTACTTC

J: TRBJ2-5
D: NA
size: NA
V: TRBV9
CDR3: CASSVEDGGIEGETQYF
DNA: TGTGCCAGCAGCGTAGAGGATGGCGGGATAGAGGGAGAGACCCAGTACTTC

J: TRBJ1-5
D: TRBD1
size: NA
V: TRBV15
CDR3: CATSRDWEGARQPQHF
DNA: TGTGCCACCAGCAGAGACTGGGAGGGGGCAAGACAGCCCCAGCATTTT

J: TRBJ1-2
D: TRBD1
size: once
V: TRBV15
CDR3: CATSRTGGYYGYTF
DNA: TGTGCCACCAGCAGAACAGGGGGCTACTATGGCTACACCTTC

J: TRBJ1-1
D: NA
size: few
V: TRBV27
CDR3: CASSLGSEAFF
DNA: TGTGCCAGCAGTTTGGGGTCTGAAGCTTTCTTT

J: TRBJ2-7
D: NA
size: NA
V: TRBV27
CDR3: CASSAPGDEQYF
DNA: TGTGCCAGCAGTGCGCCGGGCGATGAGCAGTACTTC

J: TRBJ2-5
D: TRBD2
size: NA
V: TRBV25-1
CDR3: CASSELQTSGSQETQYF
DNA: TGTGCCAGCAGTGAACTCCAAACTAGCGGGTCTCAAGAGACCCAGTACTTC

J: TRBJ2-7
D: TRBD2
size: NA
V: TRBV4-3
CDR3: CASSQESSGLTYEQYF
DNA: TGCGCCAGCAGCCAAGAGTCTAGCGGGCTCACCTACGAGCAGTACTTC

J: TRBJ2-1
D: NA
size: NA
V: TRBV14
CDR3: CASSLIEPHEQFF
DNA: TGTGCCAGCAGCCTTATCGAACCCCATGAGCAGTTCTTC

J: TRBJ2-3
D: TRBD2
size: NA
V: TRBV7-9
CDR3: CASSGIVGLAGGSTDTQYF
DNA: TGTGCCAGCAGCGGGATCGTGGGACTAGCGGGAGGGAGCACAGATACGCAGTATTTT